Here is one T cell receptor (beta chain) with its context. The entry originates in a study of control samples from healthy donors and cancer patients. Clones were sequenced by immunoSEQ multiplex PCR, and TCRdb holds only the in-frame ones, with some missing. The repertoire includes 150,000 to 200,000 clones, about 94% of them detected once, and 0.68% sits in the top ten. Per germline, CDR1 SGHDN and CDR2 FVKESK. V lost 1 base and J 4 bases, leaving 11 bases between the germline ends. CDR3 length: 15 amino acids. Source material: blood. This receptor was taken from a woman in her twenties or thirties in good health. The chain has TRBV14 and TRBJ1-5; TRBD1 might be the D (5 bases). The CDR3 bases are TGTGCCAGCAGCCAAGCGGGGGAGGGTAATCAGCCCCAGCATTTT. Its protein is CASSQAGEGNQPQHF.